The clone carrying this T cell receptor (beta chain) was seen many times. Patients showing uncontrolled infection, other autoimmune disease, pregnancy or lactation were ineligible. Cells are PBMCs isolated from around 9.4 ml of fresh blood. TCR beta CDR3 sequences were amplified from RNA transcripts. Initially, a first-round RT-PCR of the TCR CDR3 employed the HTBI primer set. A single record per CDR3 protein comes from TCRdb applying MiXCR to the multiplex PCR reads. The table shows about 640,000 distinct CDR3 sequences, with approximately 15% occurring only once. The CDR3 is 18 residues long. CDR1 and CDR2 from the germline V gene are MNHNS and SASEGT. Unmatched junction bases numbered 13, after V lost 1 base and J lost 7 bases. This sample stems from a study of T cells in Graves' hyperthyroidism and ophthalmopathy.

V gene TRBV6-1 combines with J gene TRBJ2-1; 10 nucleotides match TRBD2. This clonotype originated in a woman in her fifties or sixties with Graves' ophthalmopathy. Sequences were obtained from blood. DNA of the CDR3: TGTGCCAGCAGTGAAGGGAGGACTCTAGCGGGAGATTCAAATGAGCAGTTCTTC. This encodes CASSEGRTLAGDSNEQFF.